This T cell receptor (beta chain) was obtained from a study of technical replicates of blood from a few donors. The V gene's germline CDR1 is MNHEY and CDR2 SMNVEV (reference sequence). The V gene lost 2 bases and the J gene lost 11 bases, with 11 bases spanning the gap. This CDR3 has 12 residues. Some clones are missing from TCRdb's copy, which holds only in-frame ones; the method was immunoSEQ multiplex PCR. The sample includes approximately 82,000 clones, 95% to 96% of them seen just once. The TCR was taken from a human donor in good health. The sequencing input was T cells isolated from PBMCs. The gene calls are TRBV27 and TRBJ2-3; D unresolved. The CDR3 DNA is TGTGCCAGCAGTTTAGGCCTATCGGGGCAGTATTTT. It specifies CASSLGLSGQYF.